This TCR beta chain was identified during a study of CD8 T cells in ankylosing spondylitis (dated 2017 in TCRdb). Regarding the study in general: The study profiled T cell receptor beta repertoires in healthy donors and ankylosing spondylitis patients to find disease-linked TCR variants. Peripheral blood was sampled, and synovial fluid was additionally collected from ankylosing spondylitis patients. In total, the full study cohort was made up of 108 healthy donors and approximately 27 ankylosing spondylitis patients.

Sequencer: Illumina HiSeq 2500. Quantitative 5'-RACE with molecular barcodes was the method used to prepare the TCR beta libraries. For the original study's pipeline: To identify disease-linked TCR variants, a new computational method was used, one built on a probabilistic model of VDJ rearrangement. TCRdb's own reprocessing of the public reads used fastp at Q25 and MiXCR and kept productive beta chains. Every CDR3 protein is listed once, alongside the most common genes and DNA of its rows. None of the V and J calls come from the authors' own analysis; TCRdb made them. This sample lists roughly 370,000 distinct CDR3 sequences; around 22% were detected once. The ten largest account for roughly 16% of the sample. About this clonotype: No antigen is known for it. Base qualities are missing; no much larger clone stands one base away.

The study at large found these results: A CD8+ phenotype was shown by the disease-linked clones, which were found at relatively low frequencies in peripheral blood. Some motif variants had previously been reported in the synovial fluid and blood of reactive arthritis patients, which suggests shared mechanisms of disease initiation. Significant enrichment of the disease-linked clones was reported in matched synovial fluid samples from ankylosing spondylitis patients. A TCR beta motif made up of eight highly homologous amino acid variants appeared to be characteristic of blood from ankylosing spondylitis patients.

As encoded in the germline V gene, CDR1 is MDHEN while CDR2 is SYDVKM. Here V drops 8 bases and J drops 4 bases, and the junction holds 10 bases not matched to any gene. Inclusive of the bounding cysteine and phenylalanine, the CDR3 is 15 residues long. Here the CDR3 DNA is all that survives: 45 bases in frame from base 1. The clonotype was recovered from a male donor with ankylosing spondylitis. Material: blood, either unsorted or a sorted T cell fraction (not recorded which). The chain is assembled from TRBV28 and TRBJ1-5; TRBD1 aligns with 8 central bases. CDR3 sequence: CASWPPTGGNQPQHF. The bases are TGTGCCAGCTGGCCTCCTACAGGGGGAAATCAGCCCCAGCATTTT.